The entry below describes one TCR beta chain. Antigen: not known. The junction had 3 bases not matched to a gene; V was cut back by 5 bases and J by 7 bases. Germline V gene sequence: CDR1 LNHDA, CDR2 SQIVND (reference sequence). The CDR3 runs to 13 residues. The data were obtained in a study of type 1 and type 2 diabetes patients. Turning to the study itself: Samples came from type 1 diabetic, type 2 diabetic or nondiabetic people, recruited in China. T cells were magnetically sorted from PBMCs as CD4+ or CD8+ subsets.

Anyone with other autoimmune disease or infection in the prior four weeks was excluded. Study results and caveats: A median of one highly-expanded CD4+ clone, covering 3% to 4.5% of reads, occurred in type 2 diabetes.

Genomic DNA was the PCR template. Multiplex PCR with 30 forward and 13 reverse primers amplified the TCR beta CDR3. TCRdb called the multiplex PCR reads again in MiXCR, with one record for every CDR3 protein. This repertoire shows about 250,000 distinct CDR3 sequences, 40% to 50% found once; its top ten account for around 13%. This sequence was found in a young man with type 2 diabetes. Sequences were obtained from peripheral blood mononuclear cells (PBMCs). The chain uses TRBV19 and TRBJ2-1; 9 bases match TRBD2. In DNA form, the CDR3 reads TGTGCCAGTAGTGCGGGACTAGCAAATGAGCAGTTCTTC. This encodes CASSAGLANEQFF.